This passage covers 29 T cell receptor beta chains from one sample sequenced in a study of blood T cell repertoires in COVID-19. This table comes from immunoSEQ multiplex PCR, and its TCRdb copy is limited to in-frame clones, with some not included. This repertoire shows about 180,000 clones, 86% found once; its top ten account for roughly 2.9%. Sample: peripheral blood. Receptor source: a woman aged 30 to 39 with active or convalescent COVID-19.

V usage is TRBV29-1 and J usage is TRBJ1-5; perhaps TRBD1 as D (5 bases). This CDR3 is 12 amino acids long. V shed 6 bases and J shed 4 bases, with 10 bases lying between them. The germline CDR1 and CDR2 sequences are SQVTM and ANQGSEA. CDR3 DNA sequence: TGCAGCGTAGGGGCTACAAATCAGCCCCAGCATTTT. Its protein product is CSVGATNQPQHF.

This clone was found a few times. The chain employs TRBV7-6 and TRBJ1-2; the D gene is possibly TRBD1 (6 bases). CDR1 and CDR2 from the germline V gene are SGHVS and FNYEAQ. This CDR3 has 15 residues. The V end lost 5 bases, the J end lost 6 bases, and 19 bases lay between the germline ends. The CDR3 DNA reads TGTGCCAGCAGCCCCAGGGCGCAGGGGAGAGATGGCTACACCTTC. Translation gives CASSPRAQGRDGYTF.

The V and J genes are TRBV13 and TRBJ2-3; TRBD1 agrees at 7 bases. The CDR3 runs 15 residues. Germline lookup yields CDR1 PRHDT and CDR2 FYEKMQ (reference sequence). J gave up 7 bases and V 4 bases, and 11 bases lay outside the gene matches. Here the CDR3 DNA reads TGTGCCAGCAGCTCCGTACAGGGGTATGGGAATACGCAGTATTTT. Translating gives CASSSVQGYGNTQYF.

This chain links TRBV27 with TRBJ1-5, with D possibly being TRBD1 (6 bases). This CDR3 comprises 14 residues. Trimming removed 6 bases at V and 5 bases at J, with 14 bases between. CDR1 and CDR2 (germline): MNHEY, SMNVEV (reference sequence). CDR3 amino acids: CASSPDSLYQPQHF. The CDR3 DNA is TGTGCCAGCAGCCCGGACAGCCTATATCAGCCCCAGCATTTT.

V and J are TRBV5-4 and TRBJ1-4, with 8 bases fitting TRBD1. From germline, CDR1 is SGHNT and CDR2 YYREEE (reference sequence). With V trimmed by 2 bases and J by 8 bases, 8 bases remained unmatched. The CDR3 is made up of 15 amino acids. CDR3 nucleotide sequence: TGTGCCAGCAGCTTAGCGACAGGGGCTGGGGAAAAACTGTTTTTT. This codes for CASSLATGAGEKLFF.

The gene calls are TRBV7-9 and TRBJ2-3, with TRBD2 matching 8 bases. Germline CDR1 and CDR2: SEHNR and FQNEAQ (reference sequence). V shed 2 bases and J 3 bases; nucleotides not matched to a gene: 7. The CDR3 has 16 amino acids. CDR3 loop: CASSLLPGGPTDTQYF. The CDR3, as DNA: TGTGCCAGCAGCTTACTACCGGGGGGGCCGACAGATACGCAGTATTTT. The full variable domain, in which reference TRBV7-9 and TRBJ2-3 provide the parts outside the CDR3, is DTGVSQNPRHKITKRGQNVTFRCDPISEHNRLYWYRQTLGQGPEFLTYFQNEAQLEKSRLLSDRFSAERPKGSFSTLEIQRTEQGDSAMYLCASSLLPGGPTDTQYFGPGTRLTVL.

This clone has a handful of counts. This chain uses TRBV6-5 with TRBJ1-5; 9 nucleotides align to TRBD1. This CDR3 spans 14 amino acids. The trim removed 6 bases at V and 6 bases at J, leaving 6 bases unmatched. CDR1 and CDR2 from the germline V gene are MNHEY and SVGAGI. The CDR3 reads CASRGTGSGQPQHF. DNA of the CDR3: TGTGCCAGCAGGGGGACAGGGTCGGGTCAGCCCCAGCATTTT.

The V and J genes are TRBV29-1 and TRBJ2-7; 7 nucleotides align to TRBD1. The CDR3 sequence is 15 residues long. Trimming removed 4 bases from V and 2 bases from J; junction bases left unmatched: 11. Germline V CDR1 and CDR2: SQVTM, ANQGSEA. This CDR3 is CSVVTGVRSTYEQYF. The CDR3 DNA reads as TGCAGCGTTGTAACAGGGGTGAGAAGTACCTACGAGCAGTACTTC.

The CDR3 region is CASSLTPAYEQYF. The CDR3 DNA reads TGTGCCAGCAGCTTAACTCCTGCCTACGAGCAGTACTTC. The chain employs TRBV7-9 and TRBJ2-7; no clear D gene. Trimming shortened V by 2 bases and J by 2 bases, and 7 bases separated the two germline ends. Germline V gene data show CDR1 as SEHNR and CDR2 as FQNEAQ (reference sequence). The CDR3 consists of 13 residues.

This rearrangement joins TRBV6-1 to TRBJ1-5; 9 positions agree with TRBD1. This CDR3 region has 18 residues. Germline CDR1 reads MNHNS; CDR2 reads SASEGT. Germline trimming cut 2 bases from V and 5 bases from J; bases unmatched to any gene: 13. This CDR3 reads CASSEILKTGTGYQPQHF. CDR3 in DNA: TGTGCCAGCAGTGAAATCCTAAAGACCGGGACAGGGTATCAGCCCCAGCATTTT.

V and J are TRBV2 and TRBJ1-2; D might be TRBD1 (6 bases). V shed 4 bases and J shed 2 bases, with 8 bases lying between them. CDR3 size: 13 residues. Germline V gene lookup returns CDR1 SNHLY and CDR2 FYNNEI. The CDR3 here is CASSGQENYGYTF. CDR3 bases: TGTGCCAGCAGTGGACAGGAGAACTATGGCTACACCTTC.

This chain connects TRBV12-3 or TRBV12-4 to TRBJ1-2, with 7 bases lining up with TRBD1. CDR3 length: 13 residues. V was pared by 5 bases and J by 8 bases, with 8 bases of the junction left unmatched. CDR3 protein: CASSLRGEGGYTF. In DNA form, the CDR3 reads TGTGCCAGCAGTCTCAGGGGGGAAGGAGGCTACACCTTC.

The chain links TRBV7-9 to TRBJ1-2; D unclear. The germline gives CDR1 SEHNR, CDR2 FQNEAQ (reference sequence). Trimming took 5 bases from V and 6 from J, leaving 13 bases between them. The CDR3 consists of 13 residues. CDR3 DNA sequence: TGTGCCAGCAGCCCAAGACCGGAGAATGGCTACACCTTC. Residues: CASSPRPENGYTF.

This chain connects TRBV15 to TRBJ1-5, with unresolved D. Trimming cost V 3 bases and J 7 bases, with 10 bases left between them. The CDR3 is 13 amino acids. From germline, CDR1 is LNHNV and CDR2 YYDKDF (reference sequence). The CDR3 loop is CATSSTYLQPQHF. The DNA for the CDR3 is TGTGCCACCAGCAGTACATACCTCCAGCCCCAGCATTTT.

This chain joins TRBV6-6 and TRBJ2-1, with 13 bases fitting TRBD2. V shed 5 bases and J 0 bases; nucleotides not matched to a gene: 4. CDR3 length: 17 amino acids. The germline CDR1 and CDR2 sequences are MNHNY and SVGAGI (reference sequence). The CDR3 spells CASSPLAGGSSYNEQFF. DNA for the CDR3: TGTGCCAGCAGTCCACTAGCGGGGGGGAGCTCCTACAATGAGCAGTTCTTC.

In its sample, this clone was seen once. The chain links TRBV7-2 to TRBJ1-2, with 10 positions matching TRBD1. Trimming removed 1 base from V and 7 bases from J; junction bases left unmatched: 12. The CDR3 is 17 amino acids. The germline gives CDR1 SGHTA, CDR2 FQGNSA. The CDR3 region has the DNA TGTGCCAGCAGCTTAGGGGGTTGGGACAGGGGAGCCGGTGGCTACACCTTC. This codes for CASSLGGWDRGAGGYTF.

Details on this clone: A read error may produce the germline difference seen at one junction end. The chain links TRBV28 to TRBJ1-1; D not resolved. The CDR3 is 13 residues long. Germline-derived CDR1 and CDR2 are MDHEN and SYDVKM. The CDR3 reads CASRATMKTEAFF. In DNA, the CDR3 is TGTGCCAGCAGGGCCACCATGAAAACTGAAGCTTTCTTT.

The chain has TRBV29-1 and TRBJ1-1; 7 bases are a match to TRBD1. J gave up 10 bases and V 3 bases, and 8 bases lay outside the gene matches. The CDR3 sequence is 12 residues long. CDR1 and CDR2 from the germline V gene are SQVTM and ANQGSEA. Here the CDR3 reads CSVDWQGEVAFF. For the CDR3, the DNA is TGCAGCGTTGATTGGCAGGGGGAGGTAGCTTTCTTT.

V gene TRBV5-4 combines with J gene TRBJ1-2; the match to TRBD1 covers 8 bases. Losses at the gene ends were 3 bases for V and 8 bases for J; bases not matched to a gene: 12. This CDR3 region has 15 residues. Germline V CDR1 and CDR2: SGHNT, YYREEE (reference sequence). This CDR3 is CASSWGDRSSGGYTF. In DNA, the CDR3 is TGTGCCAGCAGCTGGGGGGACAGGTCCTCGGGAGGCTACACCTTC.

The rearrangement links TRBV11-2 to TRBJ1-6, with D hard to call. The CDR3 contains 12 residues. The germline V and J ends were trimmed by 0 bases and 14 bases, with 8 bases remaining between them. The germline V gene encodes CDR1 SGHAT and CDR2 FQNNGV. The CDR3 here is CASSLEGGTLHF. CDR3 DNA: TGTGCCAGCAGCTTAGAAGGCGGAACCCTCCACTTT. The full variable domain, its missing parts supplied by reference TRBV11-2 and TRBJ1-6, is EAGVAQSPRYKIIEKRQSVAFWCNPISGHATLYWYQQILGQGPKLLIQFQNNGVVDDSQLPKDRFSAERLKGVDSTLKIQPAKLEDSAVYLCASSLEGGTLHFGNGTRLTVT.

This clone has a handful of counts. The CDR3 sequence is CASSIMAGRNQPQHF. The CDR3 nucleotides read TGTGCCAGTAGTATAATGGCGGGGCGGAATCAGCCCCAGCATTTT. The gene calls are TRBV19 and TRBJ1-5; the D gene is possibly TRBD1 (5 bases). The germline CDR1 and CDR2 sequences are LNHDA and SQIVND (reference sequence). V gave up 2 bases and J gave up 4 bases, with 12 bases separating them. The CDR3 contains 15 residues.

This rearrangement joins TRBV6-5 to TRBJ1-2, with 7 bases aligning to TRBD1. V was pared by 5 bases and J by 4 bases, with 4 bases of the junction left unmatched. This CDR3 is 13 amino acids long. Per the germline V gene, CDR1 is MNHEY and CDR2 is SVGAGI. This CDR3 reads CASSLGQSYGYTF. The CDR3 DNA follows: TGTGCCAGCAGTCTGGGACAGTCCTATGGCTACACCTTC.

The rearrangement joins TRBV4-2 to TRBJ1-4; D is unclear. The CDR3 totals 12 residues. V dropped 5 bases and J dropped 8 bases, with 9 bases sitting between them. CDR1 is LGHNA, CDR2 YNFKEQ, per germline. The CDR3 region is CASSEGGEKLFF. CDR3 coding DNA: TGTGCCAGCAGCGAAGGAGGGGAAAAACTGTTTTTT.

The chain has TRBV5-1 and TRBJ2-7; D perhaps matches TRBD2 (5 bases). Germline V CDR1 and CDR2: SGHRS, YFSETQ. With 4 bases removed from V and 6 bases from J, the gap between germline ends came to 20 bases. The CDR3 runs 15 residues. The CDR3 nucleotides read TGCGCCAGCAGCCCATCCCTAGCAGGTATGGGCGAGCAGTACTTC. The encoded protein is CASSPSLAGMGEQYF. The full variable domain, rest sourced from reference TRBV5-1 and TRBJ2-7, is KAGVTQTPRYLIKTRGQQVTLSCSPISGHRSVSWYQQTPGQGLQFLFEYFSETQRNKGNFPGRFSGRQFSNSRSEMNVSTLELGDSALYLCASSPSLAGMGEQYFGPGTRLTVT.

The rearrangement links TRBV7-6 to TRBJ1-6; D ambiguous. CDR3 length equals 12 residues. In germline, CDR1 is SGHVS, CDR2 FNYEAQ. The germline V and J ends were trimmed by 4 bases and 13 bases, with 11 bases remaining between them. Here the CDR3 DNA reads TGTGCCAGCAGCTCTTCGACACCCCCCCTCCACTTT. Protein product: CASSSSTPPLHF.

J is TRBJ1-5 and V is TRBV4-1; 7 bases agree with TRBD1. The CDR3 covers 18 residues. Germline assignment: CDR1 MGHRA and CDR2 YSYEKL. Trimming cost V 4 bases and J 4 bases; bases outside gene matches: 16. The CDR3 is CASSPIPRGRGMNQPQHF. CDR3 DNA sequence: TGCGCCAGCAGCCCAATCCCCCGGGGCAGGGGGATGAATCAGCCCCAGCATTTT.

The V call is TRBV10-2, the J call TRBJ2-7, with 11 bases aligning to TRBD2. V lost 0 bases and J lost 6; bases outside the gene matches: 16. The CDR3 runs 19 residues. CDR1 is WSHSY and CDR2 is SAAADI in the germline V gene. In DNA, the CDR3 is TGCGCCAGCAGTGAGTCTCACCCTCAACTAGCGGGAGAAGGAGGCGAGCAGTACTTC. Translated: CASSESHPQLAGEGGEQYF.

J is TRBJ1-1 and V is TRBV3-1 (or the pseudogene TRBV3-2); 8 nucleotides align to TRBD1. Germline V gene lookup returns CDR1 LGHDT and CDR2 YNNKEL (reference sequence). After removal of 4 bases from V and 2 bases from J, the junction contained 6 bases not matched to a gene. The CDR3 sequence is 15 residues long. CDR3 region: CASSPRDRTNTEAFF. CDR3 in DNA: TGTGCCAGCAGCCCACGGGACAGGACAAACACTGAAGCTTTCTTT.

The J gene is TRBJ2-3, the V gene TRBV7-9, with 9 bases that match TRBD1. Germline V gene data show CDR1 as SEHNR and CDR2 as FQNEAQ (reference sequence). V shed 2 bases and J 2 bases; nucleotides not matched to a gene: 5. The CDR3 loop spans 16 amino acids. The CDR3 here is CASSLRGTGTTDTQYF. The CDR3 DNA reads TGTGCCAGCAGCTTACGAGGGACAGGGACCACAGATACGCAGTATTTT. Full variable domain (outside the CDR3, taken from reference TRBV7-9 and TRBJ2-3): DTGVSQNPRHKITKRGQNVTFRCDPISEHNRLYWYRQTLGQGPEFLTYFQNEAQLEKSRLLSDRFSAERPKGSFSTLEIQRTEQGDSAMYLCASSLRGTGTTDTQYFGPGTRLTVL.